These 15 T cell receptor beta chains were sequenced from one sample in a study of shared clonotypes between healthy human individuals. CD45RO-negative cells were positively selected for CCR7, leaving out terminally differentiated effector memory CD45RA+ cells. Generated by immunoSEQ multiplex PCR, the TCRdb table keeps only in-frame clones and is missing some. This table has some 800,000 clones, over 90% appearing once. Sequencing was performed on naive CD8+ T cells sorted from blood. All receptors derive from a young man in good health.

This clone was observed a handful of times. The rearrangement joins TRBV13 to TRBJ2-3; 10 bases line up with TRBD2. Germline assignment: CDR1 PRHDT and CDR2 FYEKMQ (reference sequence). The CDR3 runs 16 residues. The V segment lost 2 bases and the J segment 7 bases; nucleotides outside the gene matches: 9. CDR3 protein: CASSLMSSGSSYTQYF. CDR3 coding DNA: TGTGCCAGCAGCTTAATGTCTAGCGGGAGTTCATATACGCAGTATTTT.

V usage is TRBV29-1 and J usage is TRBJ2-3, with D maybe TRBD2 (5 bases). V lost 4 bases, J lost 6 bases, and 8 bases lay in between. The germline V gene has CDR1 SQVTM and CDR2 ANQGSEA. CDR3 length: 11 amino acids. CDR3 protein: CSVVIADTQYF. In DNA, the CDR3 is TGCAGCGTTGTAATAGCGGATACGCAGTATTTT.

The chain has TRBV7-8 and TRBJ2-7; TRBD2 is a possible D gene (5 bases). CDR3 length: 12 residues. V was trimmed by 5 bases and J by 4 bases, leaving 9 bases between them. From germline, CDR1 is SGHVS and CDR2 FQNEAQ. The CDR3 coding sequence is TGTGCCAGCAGCCCAGAGGGTTACGAGCAGTACTTC. Amino acid sequence: CASSPEGYEQYF.

The V call is TRBV2, the J call TRBJ2-5; D is possibly TRBD2 (6 bases). V lost 8 bases and J lost 4, with 23 bases in between. This CDR3 region has 16 residues. Germline V gives CDR1 SNHLY, CDR2 FYNNEI. The CDR3 DNA follows: TGTGCCAGCGGTAATGAAAGGGCCTTAGCGGTAGAGACCCAGTACTTC. Its translation is CASGNERALAVETQYF.

V gene TRBV4-3 combines with J gene TRBJ2-1; the D gene is possibly TRBD2 (5 bases). Trimming removed 5 bases from V and 4 bases from J, with 12 bases in between. The germline CDR1 and CDR2 sequences are LGHNA and YSLEER. The CDR3 spans 14 residues. The DNA for the CDR3 is TGCGCCAGCAGCTCCGGACTGGGATACAATGAGCAGTTCTTC. As protein: CASSSGLGYNEQFF.

On this clone itself: Other DNA sequences in the sample encode the same CDR3. This rearrangement joins TRBV18 to TRBJ2-5; D not certain. The V and J ends lost 0 bases and 5 bases respectively, with 4 bases between them. CDR1 KGHSH and CDR2 LQKENI come from the germline V gene. The CDR3 is 12 amino acids. CDR3 loop: CASSPPRETQYF. CDR3 coding DNA: TGTGCCAGCTCACCACCCCGGGAGACCCAGTACTTC. Together with reference TRBV18 and TRBJ2-5, the CDR3 gives the full variable domain: NAGVMQNPRHLVRRRGQEARLRCSPMKGHSHVYWYRQLPEEGLKFMVYLQKENIIDESGMPKERFSAEFPKEGPSILRIQQVVRGDSAAYFCASSPPRETQYFGPGTRLLVL.

The rearrangement joins TRBV14 to TRBJ2-1; D not certain. Trimming shortened V by 5 bases and J by 3 bases, and 11 bases separated the two germline ends. The CDR3 is 14 residues long. Germline V gene sequence: CDR1 SGHDN, CDR2 FVKESK. The CDR3 loop is CASSRDHGYNEQFF. CDR3 nucleotide sequence: TGTGCCAGCAGCAGGGATCACGGCTACAATGAGCAGTTCTTC.

The chain uses TRBV4-1 and TRBJ1-1, with a tentative D call TRBD1 (5 bases). V was clipped by 8 bases and J by 7 bases, with 17 bases between them. The CDR3 spans 13 residues. The germline gives CDR1 MGHRA, CDR2 YSYEKL. The CDR3 sequence is CASSLLGDGEAFF. The CDR3 DNA reads as TGCGCCAGCTCCCTTTTGGGGGACGGTGAAGCTTTCTTT.

V gene TRBV10-1 combines with J gene TRBJ2-2; D is unclear. Per the germline V gene, CDR1 is WNHNN and CDR2 is SYGVQD (reference sequence). There are 13 residues in the CDR3. Trimming took off 4 bases at V and 6 bases at J, with 9 bases between the two ends. The CDR3 DNA sequence: TGCGCCAGCAGTGGCAGTATCCCCGGGGAGCTGTTTTTT. Residues: CASSGSIPGELFF.

The V and J genes are TRBV27 and TRBJ1-5; the match to TRBD1 covers 8 bases. The CDR3 runs to 14 residues. CDR1 and CDR2 (germline): MNHEY, SMNVEV (reference sequence). The ends lost 2 bases at V and 7 bases at J; junction bases unmatched: 4. The CDR3 loop is CASSLTGGGQPQHF. The CDR3 bases are TGTGCCAGCAGTTTAACAGGGGGTGGGCAGCCCCAGCATTTT.

A note on this clone: With a far larger clone one base away, a read error is the likely cause. This chain joins TRBV11-2 and TRBJ2-1; D not certain. CDR3 size: 15 residues. The V end was cut by 0 bases, the J end by 5 bases, with 11 bases between. Germline V gene sequence: CDR1 SGHAT, CDR2 FQNNGV. CDR3 coding DNA: TGTGCCAGCAGCTTAGACGGTGAGGCAGACAATGAGCAGTTCTTC. It codes for CASSLDGEADNEQFF.

Here the CDR3 reads CASSEGPVGLFF. CDR3 nucleotide sequence: TGCGCCAGCAGTGAGGGGCCTGTGGGGCTGTTCTTC. This chain joins TRBV10-2 and TRBJ2-1; perhaps TRBD1 as D (5 bases). Germline CDR1 and CDR2: WSHSY and SAAADI. This CDR3 has 12 residues. The V gene lost 2 bases and the J gene lost 15 bases, with 14 bases spanning the gap.

The CDR3 reads CASSLGQGIDKLFF. The CDR3 DNA reads as TGTGCCAGCAGCCTGGGACAGGGAATAGATAAACTGTTTTTT. The rearrangement links TRBV9 to TRBJ1-4, with 9 positions matching TRBD1. The CDR3 has 14 amino acids. The ends lost 4 bases at V and 11 bases at J; junction bases unmatched: 9. Germline V lookup: CDR1 SGDLS, CDR2 YYNGEE.

The V gene is TRBV5-4, the J gene TRBJ2-1; no clear D gene. This CDR3 has 17 residues. The ends were cut back, 4 bases at V and 0 bases at J, with 17 bases in the middle. From germline, CDR1 is SGHNT and CDR2 YYREEE (reference sequence). CDR3 sequence (DNA): TGTGCCAGCAGCCAAGTTGGCGAGAAAAGCTCCTACAATGAGCAGTTCTTC. The encoded protein is CASSQVGEKSSYNEQFF.

A remark on this clone: Other nucleotide sequences in the sample specify the same CDR3. The chain joins TRBV4-3 to TRBJ2-7; 13 positions agree with TRBD2. This CDR3 region has 16 residues. J lost 5 bases, V lost 1 base, and 5 bases had no gene match. Looked up from germline, CDR1 is LGHNA and CDR2 is YSLEER. In DNA form, the CDR3 reads TGCGCCAGCAGCCAAGGGACTAGCGGGAGAGTTGACGAGCAGTACTTC. Translation gives CASSQGTSGRVDEQYF.